This T cell receptor beta chain was profiled in a study of shared clonotypes between healthy human individuals. Background on the study: Researchers drew samples from a couple of women and three men aged 18 to 49. Study results and limitations: Donors were few, which limited the genetic and exposure-history diversity represented.

Naive CD8 populations comprised CD45RO-negative cells positively selected for CCR7, excluding terminally differentiated effector memory CD45RA+ cells. Healthy adults negative for HIV, lacking recent acute infections or vaccinations, served as donors. In the case of this clone: Its specificity is not known. Other DNA sequences in this sample translate to the same CDR3.

Germline-derived CDR1 and CDR2 are MNHEY and SMNVEV (reference sequence). Trimming pared 0 bases from V and 0 bases from J, leaving 8 bases between. The CDR3 length is 15 residues. Per the original methods: Filtering differed since immunoSEQ provided only junctions, with no quality scores. The protocol was immunoSEQ multiplex PCR, while the TCRdb copy is restricted to in-frame clones and leaves out a portion. D and trimming were read from the DNA, whereas the V and J calls and clone size are those reported in that table. The sample holds approximately 740,000 clones; more than 85% are singletons and the top ten take around 24%.

This clonotype was obtained from a man younger than 40 in good health. What was sequenced was naive CD8+ T cells sorted from blood. The J gene is TRBJ1-1, the V gene TRBV27, with D perhaps matching TRBD1 (5 bases). CDR3 coding DNA: TGTGCCAGCAGTTTATCTGGGACGTTGAACACTGAAGCTTTCTTT. Translation gives CASSLSGTLNTEAFF.